Sequencing of this T cell receptor (beta chain) was carried out in a study of blood T cell repertoires in COVID-19. As for the study in general: Some COVID-19 samples were acute and others convalescent; all came from the United States, Italy and Spain.

TCRdb's table, derived via immunoSEQ multiplex PCR, lists solely in-frame clones and lacks some. The table shows around 330,000 clones, with under 95% occurring only once. Researchers sorted participants into cohorts using their self-reported clinical history. Among Cohort 3 donors, those recovered had two negative PCRs, clearance, or symptom resolution. Germline lookup yields CDR1 SGHKS and CDR2 YYEKEE (reference sequence). The CDR3 runs 14 residues. J lost 4 bases, V lost 5 bases, and 7 bases had no gene match. The clonotype comes from a man in his sixties who had recovered from COVID-19. The sample was PBMCs or T cells enriched from blood (not recorded which). The chain couples TRBV5-5 to TRBJ1-2, with 8 bases aligning to TRBD1. CDR3 DNA: TGTGCCAGCAGTAGATCAGGGGGCCTCTATGGCTACACCTTC. Encoded protein: CASSRSGGLYGYTF.